This is a list of T cell receptor beta chains from one sample in a study of T cell changes during pregnancy in multiple sclerosis. Sequencing used immunoSEQ multiplex PCR; TCRdb keeps in-frame clones, though not all of them. The table includes approximately 50,000 clones, 94% detected once. Sequenced here: CD4+ T cells from peripheral blood mononuclear cells, sampled in the third trimester of pregnancy. The receptor set was obtained from a female donor with multiple sclerosis, enrolled in a pregnancy study. The CDR3 runs from the conserved cysteine through the conserved F or W. The D gene is left open where the match is weak. The listing skips clone size in some rows; elsewhere it reads once, few, many or a size class.

CDR3 DNA	CDR3 protein	D gene	V gene	clone size	J gene
TGTGCCAGCAGACCAGGGGGCTTGGATTCACCCCTCCACTTT	CASRPGGLDSPLHF	TRBD1	TRBV27	NA	TRBJ1-6
TGTGCCAGCAGCTTTGGGTTTTCGGGGACAGGGGATTATGGCTACACCTTC	CASSFGFSGTGDYGYTF	TRBD1	TRBV11-2	NA	TRBJ1-2
TGTGCCAGCAGCCTAGGACAGCTCGGGGCTTTCTTT	CASSLGQLGAFF	NA	TRBV7-2	NA	TRBJ1-1
TGTGCCAGCAGCTTAGGAGCTAGGACTAGCGGCATAGGGGGCGAGCAGTACTTC	CASSLGARTSGIGGEQYF	TRBD2	TRBV7-6	NA	TRBJ2-7
TGTGCCTGGAGTGTGCTAGGGGTCCCGGAGACCCAGTACTTC	CAWSVLGVPETQYF	NA	TRBV30	NA	TRBJ2-5
TGCGCCAGCAGCCCCGGTGGCGGGATGCGCGAGCAGTACTTC	CASSPGGGMREQYF	NA	TRBV4-1	NA	TRBJ2-7
TGTGCCACCAGCAACCCGGGAGGGCTAAGTGAGCAGTTCTTC	CATSNPGGLSEQFF	TRBD2	TRBV15	NA	TRBJ2-1
TGTGCCAGCAGCAATCACCTAGGGCTAGCTTCGTTTCCAGATACGCAGTATTTT	CASSNHLGLASFPDTQYF	NA	TRBV21-1	NA	TRBJ2-3
TGTGCCAGCAGTCCCGGGTCTACGAATCAGCCCCAGCATTTT	CASSPGSTNQPQHF	NA	TRBV7-9	NA	TRBJ1-5
TGTGCCAGCACTGGACAGGGGGCAAGTAACTATGGCTACACCTTC	CASTGQGASNYGYTF	TRBD1	TRBV7-9	few	TRBJ1-2
TGTGCCAGCAGCCCCCGCTTAGCGGGAGGGACAGATACGCAGTATTTT	CASSPRLAGGTDTQYF	TRBD2	TRBV7-8	NA	TRBJ2-3
TGTGCCAGTAGTACGGGACAGGTGCACCAAGAGACCCAGTACTTC	CASSTGQVHQETQYF	TRBD1	TRBV19	NA	TRBJ2-5
TGTGCCAGCAGTGACGGACTAGCGGGAGGACATGAGCAGTTCTTC	CASSDGLAGGHEQFF	TRBD2	TRBV6-4	NA	TRBJ2-1
TGTGCCAGCAGTTATATGGCAGGGCGAAATGGCTACACCTTC	CASSYMAGRNGYTF	NA	TRBV6-5	NA	TRBJ1-2
TGTGCCAGAGGAGAACAGGGAAGCGGCTACACCTTC	CARGEQGSGYTF	NA	TRBV2	NA	TRBJ1-2
TGTGCCAGCAGCCCCGACAGTAATAATTCACCCCTCCACTTT	CASSPDSNNSPLHF	NA	TRBV9	NA	TRBJ1-6
TGTGCCAGCAGCTACGCAGGGAAAGCCTACAATGAGCAGTTCTTC	CASSYAGKAYNEQFF	NA	TRBV14	NA	TRBJ2-1
TGTGCCAGCAGCTTCACAGGCACAGATACGCAGTATTTT	CASSFTGTDTQYF	NA	TRBV7-2	NA	TRBJ2-3
TGTGCCAGTAGCCAAAGGGGGTACGAGCAGTACTTC	CASSQRGYEQYF	NA	TRBV19	NA	TRBJ2-7
TGCGCCAGCAGCCCGGGGACAGTCGGGGATGGCTACACCTTC	CASSPGTVGDGYTF	TRBD1	TRBV5-1	NA	TRBJ1-2
TGTGCCAGCAGCCGAGAGAGTATCAGCAATCAGCCCCAGCATTTT	CASSRESISNQPQHF	NA	TRBV27	NA	TRBJ1-5
TGTGCCAGCAGTCCTCCGACAGGCCACCTTTCCTACGAGCAGTACTTC	CASSPPTGHLSYEQYF	NA	TRBV28	NA	TRBJ2-7
TGCGCCAGCAGTGAGTCTGTGGACACACATCAAGAGACCCAGTACTTC	CASSESVDTHQETQYF	NA	TRBV10-1	NA	TRBJ2-5
TGTGCCAGCAGCCCTAGGGGGCTGGGCGGCTACACCTTC	CASSPRGLGGYTF	TRBD1	TRBV7-9	NA	TRBJ1-2
TGTGCCAGCTCACCCAGGACAGGTTCTGGAAACACCATATATTTT	CASSPRTGSGNTIYF	TRBD1	TRBV18	NA	TRBJ1-3
TGTGCCACCCGACAAATCATGAACACTGAAGCTTTCTTT	CATRQIMNTEAFF	NA	TRBV7-8	NA	TRBJ1-1
TGTGCCGGCCGACCCGGACAGCAGTATTATGGCTACACCTTC	CAGRPGQQYYGYTF	NA	TRBV6-6	NA	TRBJ1-2
TGTGCCAGCAGTTCAGCCGGGACAGCTTCCTACGAGCAGTACTTC	CASSSAGTASYEQYF	TRBD1	TRBV27	NA	TRBJ2-7
TGTGCCAGCAGTTACCTGGCAGGGTTGGACTATGGCTACACCTTC	CASSYLAGLDYGYTF	NA	TRBV6-5	NA	TRBJ1-2
TGTGCCAGCAGCCCCTCCCGGGAGACCCAGTACTTC	CASSPSRETQYF	NA	TRBV7-6	NA	TRBJ2-5
TGTGCCATCGGCACAGGTCCCAATCAGCCCCAGCATTTT	CAIGTGPNQPQHF	NA	TRBV10-3	NA	TRBJ1-5
TGTGCCAGCAGTACCGGACTAGGGGACTACGAGCAGTACTTC	CASSTGLGDYEQYF	TRBD2	TRBV6-1	NA	TRBJ2-7
TGCGCCAGCAGCCCGGTTAACACCGGGGAGCTGTTTTTT	CASSPVNTGELFF	NA	TRBV5-1	NA	TRBJ2-2
TGTGCCAGCAGTAAGGCCCTTGACAGGAACTATGGCTACACCTTC	CASSKALDRNYGYTF	NA	TRBV6-5	NA	TRBJ1-2
TGTGCCAGCAGTTACTCCGAGACTAACAATGAGCAGTTCTTC	CASSYSETNNEQFF	NA	TRBV6-5	NA	TRBJ2-1
TGTGCCAGCAGCGGAAGCCGGGACAGGGGGCTTTACAATGAGCAGTTCTTC	CASSGSRDRGLYNEQFF	TRBD1	TRBV5-5	NA	TRBJ2-1
TGTGCCAGCAGTCCGGGGATCGACTATGGCTACACCTTC	CASSPGIDYGYTF	NA	TRBV27	once	TRBJ1-2
TGTGCCAGCAGCTTAGGCCAGGGGGCACGTCAGCCCCAGCATTTT	CASSLGQGARQPQHF	TRBD1	TRBV7-2	NA	TRBJ1-5
TGTGCCAGCAGCGTCTCCAGGGGAGAGACCCAGTACTTC	CASSVSRGETQYF	NA	TRBV9	once	TRBJ2-5
TGTGCCAGCAGGCTAGCGGGAGGGTCATCCTACGAGCAGTACTTC	CASRLAGGSSYEQYF	TRBD2	TRBV6-1	NA	TRBJ2-7
TGCGCCAGCACCCGGGACAGGAGTAATTCACCCCTCCACTTT	CASTRDRSNSPLHF	TRBD1	TRBV5-1	NA	TRBJ1-6
TGTGCCAGCAGCCAGGGGCGACTAGCTATCAATGAGCAGTTCTTC	CASSQGRLAINEQFF	NA	TRBV11-1	NA	TRBJ2-1
TGCAGTGCTAGGGGCGCTTTCTTT	CSARGAFF	NA	TRBV20-1	NA	TRBJ1-1
TGCGCCAGCAGCCAACCTACTAGAGGGCCCTACAATGAGCAGTTCTTC	CASSQPTRGPYNEQFF	NA	TRBV4-1	NA	TRBJ2-1
TGTGCCAGCAGCTTGCAGGGTCTCTCAGGTGTTGTGGATACGCAGTATTTT	CASSLQGLSGVVDTQYF	NA	TRBV5-5	NA	TRBJ2-3
TGTGCCACACGAGCGGGAGACGGGGTTGGAACCAAAAACATTCAGTACTTC	CATRAGDGVGTKNIQYF	TRBD2	TRBV28	NA	TRBJ2-4
TGTGCCACCAGCAGAGACCTAGCGGGAGGGCCGGATACGCAGTATTTT	CATSRDLAGGPDTQYF	TRBD2	TRBV15	NA	TRBJ2-3
TGTGCCAGCAGGGCGGACAGGGAAAATTCACCCCTCCACTTT	CASRADRENSPLHF	TRBD1	TRBV27	few	TRBJ1-6
TGTGCCAGCAGGGAGACAGGGGCGGACTACGAGCAGTACTTC	CASRETGADYEQYF	TRBD1	TRBV6-5	NA	TRBJ2-7
TGTGCCAGCAGTGGTATACAGGGGGGCAATCAGCCCCAGCATTTT	CASSGIQGGNQPQHF	TRBD1	TRBV2	NA	TRBJ1-5